This T cell receptor (beta chain) was profiled in a study of PD-L1 blockade in urothelial cancer. About the research overall: The study recovered a median of about 150,000 T cells per blood sample.

V lost 5 bases and J 0 bases, leaving 8 bases between the germline ends. The CDR3 is 14 amino acids. CDR1 and CDR2 from the germline V gene are SGHNT and YENEEA. Clones were sequenced by immunoSEQ multiplex PCR, and TCRdb holds only the in-frame ones, with some missing. The sample lists some 53,000 clones, approximately 80% occurring once. Broader study findings: Durable benefit was linked to greater 3-week expansion of tumor-associated blood clones.

Concerning this clone: Its cognate antigen is unknown.

The sample in question was PBMCs, obtained around atezolizumab (anti-PD-L1) treatment. This receptor was taken from a man in his sixties or seventies with urothelial cancer. The genes are TRBV11-3 and TRBJ2-4; TRBD2 is a possible D gene (6 bases). The DNA of the CDR3 is TGTGCCAGCAGCAGGAGGGTAGCCAAAAACATTCAGTACTTC. This sequence encodes CASSRRVAKNIQYF.